This T cell receptor beta chain is drawn from a study of cytomegalovirus exposure and HLA in healthy donors. V was pared by 5 bases and J by 3 bases, with 25 bases between. CDR1 is SGHAT and CDR2 is FQNNGV in the germline V gene. The CDR3 runs 18 residues. Notes on this clone: Its antigen remains unknown.

General study results and limits: A link between a missense DCLRE1C variant and TCR beta V- and J-gene trimming emerged from a later analysis. Published work reported that the classifier diagnosed cytomegalovirus status with high specificity and sensitivity. Later findings reportedly placed an Asian-associated ancestry cluster below the approximately 670-donor mean for N-insertions. By HLA locus, TCR association rates varied in a later analysis, with DRB1 showing the most and HLA-C the fewest.

13 Jbeta primers and 60 Vbeta primers were used for the PCR. Using immunoSEQ multiplex PCR, the repertoire was profiled, and TCRdb retains in-frame clones only, with some absent. There are some 80,000 clones in the sample; 75% to 85% occur only once, and about 3.5% lies in the top ten. The TCR sequence derives from a man in his forties in good health and CMV-seronegative. The chain links TRBV11-2 to TRBJ2-5; D may be TRBD1 (6 bases). The sample consisted of PBMCs. As DNA, the CDR3 is TGTGCCAGCAGCCCTCTTGGGGGCGCACAGGGAAGGAAAGAGACCCAGTACTTC. It specifies CASSPLGGAQGRKETQYF. Full variable domain (outside the CDR3, taken from reference TRBV11-2 and TRBJ2-5): EAGVAQSPRYKIIEKRQSVAFWCNPISGHATLYWYQQILGQGPKLLIQFQNNGVVDDSQLPKDRFSAERLKGVDSTLKIQPAKLEDSAVYLCASSPLGGAQGRKETQYFGPGTRLLVL.